This T cell receptor beta chain comes out of a study of CD8+ T cells in alopecia areata. Study-level information: Tofacitinib treatment spanned 6 to 18 months, with 6 months off drug afterward.

Per the germline V gene, CDR1 is SGHDT and CDR2 is YYEEEE. The V and J ends lost 3 bases and 6 bases respectively, with 19 bases between them. The CDR3 is 15 amino acids. Lesional scalp punch biopsies and peripheral blood were collected from alopecia areata patients. It was cDNA, reverse transcribed from extracted RNA, that served as the sequencing template. The table came from immunoSEQ multiplex PCR; TCRdb's copy has only in-frame clones and leaves some out. The sample lists 12,000 or so clones; 57% were seen once. The clonotype originates from a human donor with alopecia areata. The sequencing sample was made of skin. The chain carries TRBV5-6 and TRBJ2-7; no firm D call. CDR3 sequence reads: CASSSARIILFEQYF. The CDR3, as DNA: TGTGCCAGCAGCTCAGCTAGGATCATCCTATTCGAGCAGTACTTC.